The 29 T cell receptor beta chains in this list originate from one sample, sequenced in a study of blood T cell repertoires in COVID-19. The method was immunoSEQ multiplex PCR; TCRdb's version includes in-frame clones alone and lacks a portion of them. The sample shows 200,000 to 300,000 clones, around 87% of them seen only once. The sample taken for sequencing was peripheral blood. The receptors originated from a woman in her 30s who had recovered from COVID-19.

The rearrangement uses TRBV23-1 and TRBJ1-4; the match to TRBD1 covers 8 bases. Being an ORF, TRBV23-1 has a function that is uncertain. The CDR3 runs 17 residues. V lost 3 bases and J lost 8; bases outside the gene matches: 14. The CDR3 DNA follows: TGCGCCAGCAGTCACTCTCAGCCGGACAGGGCAATAGAAAAACTGTTTTTT. As protein: CASSHSQPDRAIEKLFF.

The chain carries TRBV5-6 and TRBJ1-2, with 8 bases aligning to TRBD1. Losses at the gene ends were 4 bases for V and 8 bases for J; bases not matched to a gene: 10. The CDR3 sequence is 14 residues long. Germline lookup yields CDR1 SGHDT and CDR2 YYEEEE. The DNA for the CDR3 is TGTGCCAGCAGCCCTTGGACAGGGTGGGAAGGCTACACCTTC. It codes for CASSPWTGWEGYTF.

The chain is built from TRBV7-9 and TRBJ1-4; 11 positions match TRBD1. V lost 5 bases to trimming and J lost 4 bases; unmatched junction nucleotides: 12. The germline gives CDR1 SEHNR, CDR2 FQNEAQ (reference sequence). The CDR3 sequence is 18 residues long. CDR3 in DNA: TGTGCCAGCAGCATCGGACAGGGGGCGCGTGTCGTTAATGAAAAACTGTTTTTT. It encodes CASSIGQGARVVNEKLFF.

This clone showed up just once. The rearrangement uses TRBV9 and TRBJ2-2; 8 nucleotides line up with TRBD1. Germline-derived CDR1 and CDR2 are SGDLS and YYNGEE. The CDR3 covers 18 residues. Unmatched junction bases numbered 11, after V lost 0 bases and J lost 4 bases. This CDR3 reads CASSVGQGAFRGTGELFF. For the CDR3, the DNA is TGTGCCAGCAGCGTAGGTCAGGGGGCGTTTCGGGGCACCGGGGAGCTGTTTTTT.

In its sample, this clone was seen many times. The sample contains more than one DNA sequence encoding this CDR3. The V and J genes are TRBV14 and TRBJ1-3; D gene uncertain. The V end was cut by 1 base, the J end by 4 bases, with 8 bases between. The CDR3 has 14 amino acids. The V gene's germline CDR1 is SGHDN and CDR2 FVKESK. The CDR3 region is CASSQVQTGNTIYF. The DNA for the CDR3 is TGTGCCAGCAGCCAAGTACAGACGGGAAACACCATATATTTT.

The chain is built from TRBV19 and TRBJ1-2; D unclear. The CDR3 length is 11 residues. Germline V gene sequence: CDR1 LNHDA, CDR2 SQIVND (reference sequence). V was shortened by 10 bases and J by 7 bases, with 13 bases between the two germline ends. The CDR3 spells CATMRGGGYTF. The DNA for the CDR3 is TGTGCCACCATGAGAGGAGGTGGCTACACCTTC.

This chain joins TRBV3-1 (or the pseudogene TRBV3-2) and TRBJ1-5; D is possibly TRBD1 (6 bases). This CDR3 spans 14 amino acids. Germline V gives CDR1 LGHDT, CDR2 YNNKEL (reference sequence). Between the trimmed V and J ends, which lost 1 base and 4 bases, there was a span of 8 bases. The CDR3 DNA reads as TGTGCCAGCAGCCAAGCAGGGGTAAATCAGCCCCAGCATTTT. It codes for CASSQAGVNQPQHF.

This clone was detected once. This chain links TRBV5-1 with TRBJ2-5; 8 bases are a match to TRBD2. The trim removed 4 bases at V and 5 bases at J, leaving 10 bases unmatched. The CDR3 sequence is 15 residues long. Germline loops: CDR1 SGHRS, CDR2 YFSETQ. The CDR3 DNA is TGCGCCAGCAGCCCGGACGGGGGGGGGCTGGAGACCCAGTACTTC. Translation gives CASSPDGGGLETQYF.

The chain is built from TRBV9 and TRBJ2-3; D is undetermined. Germline assignment: CDR1 SGDLS and CDR2 YYNGEE. The CDR3 contains 16 residues. Trimming took off 2 bases at V and 1 base at J, with 14 bases between the two ends. The CDR3 DNA is TGTGCCAGCAGCGTGGTTCCCACCTCGGGCACAGATACGCAGTATTTT. It encodes CASSVVPTSGTDTQYF.

This chain joins TRBV7-3 and TRBJ2-1; 9 nucleotides match TRBD1. V gave up 2 bases and J gave up 6 bases; unmatched junction bases: 5. Germline-derived CDR1 and CDR2 are SGHTA and FQGTGA. This CDR3 spans 15 amino acids. The CDR3: CASSLGGTGSNEQFF. CDR3 nucleotides: TGTGCCAGCAGCTTAGGGGGGACAGGGTCCAATGAGCAGTTCTTC.

This clone came up once. In DNA, the CDR3 is TGTGCCAGCAGCTTCCGGACAGGGGACACTGAAGCTTTCTTT. Amino acids: CASSFRTGDTEAFF. The genes are TRBV7-9 and TRBJ1-1; 9 bases agree with TRBD1. Trimming removed 3 bases from V and 3 bases from J; junction bases left unmatched: 2. Germline CDR1 and CDR2: SEHNR and FQNEAQ (reference sequence). CDR3 length equals 14 residues.

This clone was observed a single time. The V and J genes are TRBV5-4 and TRBJ1-2; tentatively, D is TRBD1 (6 bases). With 2 bases removed from V and 6 bases from J, the gap between germline ends came to 14 bases. Germline assignment: CDR1 SGHNT and CDR2 YYREEE (reference sequence). The CDR3 is 14 amino acids. The DNA for the CDR3 is TGTGCCAGCAGCTTACAAGGGGGTGGCCATGGCTACACCTTC. Amino acid sequence: CASSLQGGGHGYTF.

The chain uses TRBV5-6 and TRBJ2-1, with 9 nucleotides matching TRBD1. Trimming at V came to 3 bases and at J to 4 bases, leaving 5 bases not matched to a gene. Germline loops: CDR1 SGHDT, CDR2 YYEEEE. This CDR3 has 15 amino acids. CDR3 coding DNA: TGTGCCAGCAGCTCCGACAGGGGGGATTACAATGAGCAGTTCTTC. This encodes CASSSDRGDYNEQFF.

This clone was observed a few times. The chain employs TRBV30 and TRBJ2-7, with TRBD1 identical over 8 bases. The V segment lost 5 bases and the J segment 0 bases; nucleotides outside the gene matches: 6. Germline lookup yields CDR1 GTSNPN and CDR2 SVGIG (reference sequence). The CDR3 length is 14 residues. The CDR3 sequence: CAWDVGQDSYEQYF. CDR3 in DNA: TGTGCCTGGGACGTGGGACAGGACTCCTACGAGCAGTACTTC.

This clone was recorded only once. The V call is TRBV7-2, the J call TRBJ2-2; TRBD2 matches 12 bases. The CDR3 sequence is 19 residues long. Trimming cost V 3 bases and J 7 bases; bases outside gene matches: 15. Germline V gives CDR1 SGHTA, CDR2 FQGNSA. CDR3 nucleotide sequence: TGTGCCAGCAGCTTTAGTGCGCCAACTAGCGGGGGGTATAGCGGGGAGCTGTTTTTT. Residues: CASSFSAPTSGGYSGELFF.

V usage is TRBV7-8 and J usage is TRBJ2-2; 11 nucleotides agree with TRBD2. Germline V CDR1 and CDR2: SGHVS, FQNEAQ. With 3 bases clipped from V and 7 bases from J, the junction kept 4 bases outside the gene matches. The length of the CDR3 is 15 residues. The CDR3 here is CASSFSGGANGELFF. CDR3 bases: TGTGCCAGCAGCTTTAGCGGGGGGGCCAACGGGGAGCTGTTTTTT.

A note on this clone: Other DNA sequences from this sample encode an identical CDR3 as well. The CDR3 nucleotides read TGTGCCAGTCGCCCCGGACAGGGGTACTATGGCTACACCTTC. Protein sequence: CASRPGQGYYGYTF. The chain carries TRBV19 and TRBJ1-2; 9 positions match TRBD1. V was clipped by 8 bases and J by 3 bases; unmatched bases: 7. The CDR3 length is 14 residues. Germline V lookup: CDR1 LNHDA, CDR2 SQIVND (reference sequence).

The chain links TRBV2 to TRBJ1-1; D remains unclear. V lost 4 bases to trimming and J lost 2 bases, with 8 bases between them. CDR1 SNHLY and CDR2 FYNNEI come from the germline V gene. CDR3 length: 13 amino acids. CDR3 DNA sequence: TGTGCCAGCAGTGGTCGGGGAAACACTGAAGCTTTCTTT. It encodes CASSGRGNTEAFF.

V and J are TRBV20-1 and TRBJ1-1; 9 bases map to TRBD1. This CDR3 comprises 11 residues. CDR1 and CDR2 from the germline V gene are DFQATT and SNEGSKA (reference sequence). The CDR3 DNA reads TGCAGGGCAGGACAGGGGACCGAAGCTTTCTTT. This encodes CRAGQGTEAFF.

The chain carries TRBV12-5 and TRBJ1-2, with TRBD1 matching over 10 bases. The V and J ends lost 2 bases and 5 bases, in that order; junction bases with no gene match: 8. CDR1 and CDR2 (germline): LGHNT, FRNRAP. The CDR3 sequence is 16 residues long. The CDR3 is CASGLFPTGGPYGYTF. As DNA, the CDR3 is TGTGCTAGTGGTTTGTTCCCGACAGGGGGCCCTTATGGCTACACCTTC.

The chain recombines TRBV7-2 with TRBJ2-5; a possible D gene is TRBD2 (6 bases). The V end was cut by 4 bases, the J end by 2 bases, with 11 bases between. The CDR3 covers 14 residues. The germline CDR1 and CDR2 sequences are SGHTA and FQGNSA. CDR3 nucleotides: TGTGCCAGCAGCTCCCGCGGGGTTCAAGAGACCCAGTACTTC. This encodes CASSSRGVQETQYF.

The rearrangement links TRBV10-3 to TRBJ2-3; TRBD2 matches at 11 bases. Germline V gives CDR1 ENHRY, CDR2 SYGVKD. Unmatched junction bases numbered 4, after V lost 7 bases and J lost 1 base. CDR3 length: 15 residues. The DNA of the CDR3 is TGTGCCATCACCTCGACTAGCGGGGGCACAGATACGCAGTATTTT. As protein: CAITSTSGGTDTQYF.

The CDR3 coding sequence is TGTGCCAGCAGCTTGGGTCTAGCGGGGGGAGTGGATACGCAGTATTTT. Translated: CASSLGLAGGVDTQYF. J is TRBJ2-3 and V is TRBV5-4; 11 bases map to TRBD2. CDR1 and CDR2 (germline): SGHNT, YYREEE (reference sequence). V lost 0 bases, J lost 6 bases, and 6 bases stayed unmatched. The CDR3 consists of 16 residues.

The table lists this clone with a count of one. This chain links TRBV13 with TRBJ2-6, with 12 positions matching TRBD2. This CDR3 is built from 19 residues. CDR1 PRHDT and CDR2 FYEKMQ come from the germline V gene (reference sequence). J was trimmed by 0 bases and V by 1 base; bases with no gene match: 4. CDR3 sequence reads: CASSLEAGLAGSGANVLTF. CDR3 DNA sequence: TGTGCCAGCAGCTTAGAAGCGGGACTAGCGGGCTCTGGGGCCAACGTCCTGACTTTC.

The CDR3 sequence is CASSQDSGASYEQYF. The CDR3 DNA is TGCGCCAGCAGCCAAGATTCAGGCGCCTCCTACGAGCAGTACTTC. This rearrangement joins TRBV4-1 to TRBJ2-7; no firm D call. Germline V CDR1 and CDR2: MGHRA, YSYEKL. The germline V and J ends were trimmed by 0 bases and 0 bases, with 9 bases remaining between them. CDR3 length: 15 amino acids.

The chain employs TRBV5-1 and TRBJ2-3; D is perhaps TRBD2 (5 bases). Germline V gene data show CDR1 as SGHRS and CDR2 as YFSETQ. Trimming took 4 bases from V and 0 from J, leaving 12 bases between them. The CDR3 is 15 amino acids. The DNA of the CDR3 is TGCGCCAGCAGCGCGGGCGGGCAAAGCACAGATACGCAGTATTTT. As protein: CASSAGGQSTDTQYF.

This chain links TRBV12-3 or TRBV12-4 with TRBJ1-4; no definite D call. Deletions cut 5 bases from V and 6 bases from J, with 10 bases between. The CDR3 sequence is 13 residues long. CDR3 in amino acids: CASSHPPHEKLFF. In nucleotides, the CDR3 is TGTGCCAGCAGTCATCCCCCCCATGAAAAACTGTTTTTT.

V usage is TRBV11-2 and J usage is TRBJ2-1; 9 nucleotides align to TRBD1. Germline CDR1 SGHAT, CDR2 FQNNGV. The junction had 7 bases not matched to a gene; V was cut back by 5 bases and J by 8 bases. The CDR3 extends over 14 amino acids. CDR3 sequence (DNA): TGTGCCAGCAGCCCGTTTGGACAGGGGTATGAGCAGTTCTTC. As protein: CASSPFGQGYEQFF.

The V gene is TRBV9, the J gene TRBJ2-5; TRBD2 agrees at 10 bases. This CDR3 has 14 residues. The germline V gene encodes CDR1 SGDLS and CDR2 YYNGEE. J lost 3 bases, V lost 4 bases, and 3 bases had no gene match. CDR3 coding DNA: TGTGCCAGCAGCTTAAGCGGGGGGGAAGAGACCCAGTACTTC. This translates into CASSLSGGEETQYF.